This TCR beta chain was identified during a study of cytomegalovirus exposure and HLA in healthy donors (dated by TCRdb to 2016 to 2017). A note on the overall study: According to a later analysis, the 120 or so validation repertoires were produced on the same platform as the 600 to 850 repertoires of the first cohort. The study was designed to test whether signatures of past pathogen exposure could be identified by cataloging public T cell receptors. In addition to the first cohort of 650 to 750 subjects, a separate validation cohort of approximately 120 different subjects was used. High-throughput TCR immunosequencing, statistical association of individual TCRs with disease status, and machine learning were combined to predict cytomegalovirus infection status. What the research found in general, with its limitations: Most TCR sequences were observed very rarely across donors, whereas some public TCRs were present in many individuals. The authors suggested that the approach could potentially be extended to other disease states and immunological phenotypes. A later analysis had no HLA typing for the validation cohort, so co-occurrence there was scored across all 130 or so repertoires. A few of the identified cytomegalovirus-associated TCR beta chains were confirmed in vitro to be specific for cytomegalovirus antigens. The study listed approximately 150 TCR beta chains as associated with cytomegalovirus. Subsequent analysis determined that TCRs grouped into clusters in the first cohort also showed a tendency toward co-occurrence across the 120 or so validation repertoires, and 94% of cluster scores exceeded 0. The classifier was reported to diagnose cytomegalovirus status with high specificity and sensitivity in both the original and validation cohorts.

The donors belonged to the validation cohort of about 110 subjects, which was separate from the 666-subject first cohort. Deletion took 2 bases off V and 3 bases off J, with a span of 22 bases between the germline ends. The germline V gene (reference sequence) supplies CDR1 GTSNPN and CDR2 SVGIG. From the cysteine up to the phenylalanine, the CDR3 has a length of 17 residues. Only the CDR3 portion is preserved as DNA: 51 bases, with reading frame beginning at the first base. In the case of this clone: Its specific antigen is unknown. Base qualities are not at hand, and no much larger clone is one base apart.

Library method: the immunoSEQ multiplex PCR assay. The paper's data handling went like this. A statistical classification framework was built for diagnosing cytomegalovirus status from the catalog of TCR beta chain sequences. In its TCRdb copy, this immuneACCESS table keeps in-frame sequences only and misses some clones. Where compared with another copy, unresolved V genes explain less than half of these, and the others have no known cause. V and J calls plus clone size are reproduced from that table; the DNA served to infer D and trimming. The sample includes almost 70,000 clones, with 96% observed a single time. The top ten clones comprise about 4.5% of the sample.

Source material: PBMCs. The chain links TRBV30 with TRBJ2-5; perhaps TRBD2 is the D gene, with 5 bases matching. This TCR was recovered from a woman between 18 and 29 years old in good health and CMV-seropositive. The CDR3 loop reads CAWSKGPGTGLEETQYF. The DNA sequence is given as TGTGCCTGGAGTAAAGGCCCGGGAACGGGATTAGAAGAGACCCAGTACTTC.